One and the same sample provided the 25 T cell receptor beta chains below, sequenced in a study of tumor-infiltrating lymphocytes in primary liver carcinoma (dated by TCRdb to about 2017). RNA from unsorted whole blood was extracted with TRIzol reagent, and germline DNA was obtained with the DNeasy Blood & Tissue kit. Data came from an Illumina HiSeq 2500. Starting from approximately 0.5 ug total RNA, TCRbeta-specific cDNA was produced by reverse transcription with a constant-region primer and ProtoScript II reverse transcriptase. Three nested multiplex PCR rounds, following a slightly modified ARM-PCR procedure, were used to build the TCRbeta libraries. Each of the first two PCR rounds ran for about 9 cycles and used multiplex TRBV1-TRBV30 forward primers together with a Cbeta reverse primer. The raw public data were reprocessed by TCRdb itself: fastp quality trimming at Q25, MiXCR clonotype calling, in-frame beta chains only. Every distinct CDR3 protein forms one entry, paired with its most common genes and DNA. The sample records 300,000 to 400,000 distinct CDR3 sequences, around three fifths of which are singletons. Under 8% of the sample is held by the ten biggest clonotypes.

The sequenced sample consisted of peripheral blood. The receptors shown here come from a man in his forties with primary liver carcinoma and hepatitis B virus infection.

A single count supports this clonotype. A much more abundant neighbour one base away suggests this may be a read error. Likely a read error: the CDR3 ends without its conserved phenylalanine or tryptophan. The chain links TRBV7-8 to TRBJ1-1; no clear D gene. Germline V CDR1 and CDR2: SGHVS, FQNEAQ. Trimming pared 3 bases from V and 4 bases from J, leaving 9 bases between. This CDR3 spans 13 amino acids. This CDR3 is CASSLRTTTEAFI. Here the CDR3 DNA reads TGTGCCAGCAGCTTGAGGACCACCACTGAAGCTTTCATT.

This clonotype was found once. The gene calls are TRBV25-1 and TRBJ2-5; D is ambiguous. Germline V CDR1 and CDR2: MGHDK, SYGVNS. The CDR3 spans 13 residues. V was clipped by 5 bases and J by 3 bases, with 10 bases between them. CDR3 amino acids: CASSKAMEETQYF. The CDR3, as DNA: TGTGCCAGCAGTAAGGCAATGGAAGAGACCCAGTACTTC.

A note on this clonotype: A much larger clone sits a single nucleotide away, making a read error possible. The CDR3 carries no conserved terminal phenylalanine or tryptophan, so it likely arises from a read error. This chain links TRBV12-3 or TRBV12-4 with TRBJ1-2; possible D gene TRBD1, 6 bases. The V end was cut by 6 bases, the J end by 5 bases, with 19 bases between. The length of the CDR3 is 15 residues. DNA for the CDR3: TGTGCCAGCAGCCCCCAGGGGCAGGGGAATTATGGCTACACCCTC. Translated, it gives CASSPQGQGNYGYTL.

Of note for this clonotype: Mismatch with germline at one junction end may stem from a read error. This chain joins TRBV5-1 and TRBJ2-5; 8 bases are shared with TRBD1. Germline loops: CDR1 SGHRS, CDR2 YFSETQ. The CDR3 sequence is 13 residues long. The CDR3 nucleotides are TGCGCCAGTGCACCAGGGGGCGGAGAGAGCCAGTACTTC. Protein sequence: CASAPGGGESQYF.

The V and J genes are TRBV28 and TRBJ2-5; TRBD2 is a possible D gene (5 bases). The V end was cut by 6 bases, the J end by 4 bases, with 15 bases between. The CDR3 has 14 residues. CDR1 MDHEN and CDR2 SYDVKM come from the germline V gene. DNA of the CDR3: TGTGCCAGCAGCCAGACTGGAGGCTCAGAGACCCAGTACTTC. Protein product: CASSQTGGSETQYF.

This clonotype was detected a few times. The chain employs TRBV4-1 and TRBJ1-4, with 7 positions matching TRBD1. The CDR3 is 16 residues long. The germline CDR1 and CDR2 sequences are MGHRA and YSYEKL. Trimming removed 4 bases from V and 5 bases from J; junction bases left unmatched: 10. As DNA, the CDR3 is TGCGCCAGCAGCCTCAGGGGAGGGACAGAGAATGAAAAACTGTTTTTT. Translating it yields CASSLRGGTENEKLFF.

There are a few counts of this clonotype. The V call is TRBV5-1, the J call TRBJ2-5; D possibly corresponds to TRBD2 (8 bases). From germline, CDR1 is SGHRS and CDR2 YFSETQ. Between the trimmed V and J ends, which lost 5 bases and 3 bases, there was a span of 17 bases. The CDR3 length is 15 residues. The CDR3 sequence is CASRPTGRGEETQYF. The CDR3 bases are TGCGCCAGCAGACCGACAGGGCGGGGGGAAGAGACCCAGTACTTC. The variable domain in full, with the rest retrieved from reference TRBV5-1 and TRBJ2-5, is KAGVTQTPRYLIKTRGQQVTLSCSPISGHRSVSWYQQTPGQGLQFLFEYFSETQRNKGNFPGRFSGRQFSNSRSEMNVSTLELGDSALYLCASRPTGRGEETQYFGPGTRLLVL.

With respect to this clonotype: The junction departs from the called germline gene at one end, perhaps through a read error. The rearrangement joins TRBV11-3 to TRBJ2-1, with TRBD2 matching 11 bases. The CDR3 is 16 residues long. Germline lookup yields CDR1 SGHNT and CDR2 YENEEA. CDR3 loop: CASSIAGTSGYNERFF. The CDR3 coding sequence is TGTGCCAGTAGCATAGCCGGGACTAGCGGATACAATGAGCGGTTCTTC.

Notes on this clonotype: It may be a read error: a sequence one base away is much more abundant. The CDR3 here is CSVVGVTGRTYEQYF. The CDR3 region has the DNA TGCAGCGTTGTGGGGGTCACAGGGCGCACCTACGAGCAGTACTTC. J is TRBJ2-7 and V is TRBV29-1, with D perhaps matching TRBD1 (6 bases). Germline-derived CDR1 and CDR2 are SQVTM and ANQGSEA. V was trimmed by 4 bases and J by 2 bases, leaving 18 bases between them. CDR3 length: 15 amino acids.

As to this clonotype: The conserved phenylalanine or tryptophan is not found at the CDR3 terminus, so this likely reflects a read error. CDR3: CASSSGTALSGANVLTL. CDR3 bases: TGTGCCAGCAGTTCCGGGACAGCTCTCTCTGGGGCCAACGTCCTGACTCTC. V gene TRBV28 combines with J gene TRBJ2-6, with 7 bases lining up with TRBD1. The V segment lost 4 bases and the J segment 0 bases; nucleotides outside the gene matches: 6. This CDR3 comprises 17 residues. CDR1 and CDR2 from the germline V gene are MDHEN and SYDVKM.

As to this clonotype: Relative to the germline gene, one junction end is altered; a read error may explain this. The V gene is TRBV11-2, the J gene TRBJ2-1, with D possibly TRBD1 on 6 matching bases. This CDR3 is built from 14 residues. CDR1 is SGHAT and CDR2 is FQNNGV in the germline V gene. The CDR3: CASSLQMRDNEHFF. As DNA, the CDR3 is TGTGCCAGCAGCTTGCAGATGAGGGACAATGAGCACTTCTTC.

About this clonotype itself: An end of the junction does not agree with germline; a read error may underlie this. The chain is built from TRBV12-3 or TRBV12-4 and TRBJ2-7; the match to TRBD1 covers 9 bases. The length of the CDR3 is 15 residues. The CDR3 DNA is TGTGCCAACAGTCCGTTCCGGGACAGGGCCAGGGAGCAGTATTTC. Amino acid sequence: CANSPFRDRAREQYF.

This clonotype was detected a few times. This chain connects TRBV4-1 to TRBJ2-1, with 10 bases fitting TRBD2. Germline lookup yields CDR1 MGHRA and CDR2 YSYEKL. V lost 3 bases, J lost 9 bases, and 11 bases stayed unmatched. This CDR3 has 16 residues. The CDR3: CASSQAAGTSEPEQFF. The CDR3 DNA is TGCGCCAGCAGCCAGGCCGCCGGGACTAGCGAACCTGAGCAGTTCTTC.

As for this clonotype: A junction boundary mismatches the germline segment, possibly from a read error. The V call is TRBV13, the J call TRBJ2-1, with 9 nucleotides matching TRBD2. Germline loops: CDR1 PRHDT, CDR2 FYEKMQ (reference sequence). The CDR3 consists of 17 residues. The DNA of the CDR3 is TGTGCCAGCAGCTCAGGCCTACGACTAGCGGATTACAATGAGCAGCTCTTC. Amino acids: CASSSGLRLADYNEQLF. The entire variable domain, with the rest obtained from reference TRBV13 and TRBJ2-1, is as follows: AAGVIQSPRHLIKEKRETATLKCYPIPRHDTVYWYQQGPGQDPQFLISFYEKMQSDKGSIPDRFSAQQFSDYHSELNMSSLELGDSALYFCASSSGLRLADYNEQLFGPGTRLTVL.

This clonotype was recorded many times. V gene TRBV11-2 combines with J gene TRBJ2-7; TRBD2 aligns across 9 bases. This CDR3 has 15 amino acids. V dropped 3 bases and J dropped 3; count of bases not matched to a gene: 6. The germline CDR1 and CDR2 sequences are SGHAT and FQNNGV. DNA of the CDR3: TGTGCCAGCAGCTTGGCGGGGGGGGGAAACTACGAGCAGTACTTC. Translating it yields CASSLAGGGNYEQYF.

This chain joins TRBV11-2 and TRBJ2-5; 8 bases fit TRBD2. V lost 4 bases to trimming and J lost 4 bases; unmatched junction nucleotides: 8. The CDR3 spans 15 residues. Germline V gene data show CDR1 as SGHAT and CDR2 as FQNNGV. The CDR3 nucleotides read TGTGCCAGCAGCTCAGAACTAGCGGCACTAGAGACCCAGTACTTC. Its translation: CASSSELAALETQYF. The variable domain in full, completed from reference TRBV11-2 and TRBJ2-5, reads EAGVAQSPRYKIIEKRQSVAFWCNPISGHATLYWYQQILGQGPKLLIQFQNNGVVDDSQLPKDRFSAERLKGVDSTLKIQPAKLEDSAVYLCASSSELAALETQYFGPGTRLLVL.

This clonotype was found once. This chain connects TRBV19 to TRBJ1-2, with 9 positions matching TRBD1. The germline CDR1 and CDR2 sequences are LNHDA and SQIVND (reference sequence). CDR3 length: 14 amino acids. Trimming at V came to 5 bases and at J to 3 bases, leaving 4 bases not matched to a gene. CDR3 sequence (DNA): TGTGCCAGTAGTGCACAGGGGGCTTACTATGGCTACACCTTC. It encodes CASSAQGAYYGYTF.

Note on this clonotype: The CDR3 does not end in the conserved phenylalanine or tryptophan, so this is likely a read error. Here the CDR3 DNA reads TGTGCCATCAGTATAGGGTCATCCTACGAGCAGTACCTC. The encoded protein is CAISIGSSYEQYL. The gene calls are TRBV10-3 and TRBJ2-7, with unresolved D. The CDR3 spans 13 residues. With 5 bases removed from V and 1 base from J, the gap between germline ends came to 9 bases. The germline CDR1 and CDR2 sequences are ENHRY and SYGVKD.

Concerning this clonotype: This may arise from a read error, as a much more abundant clone is one base away. The genes are TRBV6-6 and TRBJ2-5; 7 nucleotides match TRBD1. Looked up from germline, CDR1 is MNHNY and CDR2 is SVGAGI (reference sequence). The CDR3 consists of 14 residues. CDR3 in amino acids: CSSNYGQAQETQYF. CDR3 DNA: TGTTCCAGCAATTATGGACAGGCCCAAGAGACCCAGTACTTC.

The chain couples TRBV19 to TRBJ1-2; D perhaps matches TRBD1 (6 bases). The germline gives CDR1 LNHDA, CDR2 SQIVND (reference sequence). The CDR3 contains 15 residues. V was cut by 3 bases and J by 8 bases, with 19 bases left in between. The CDR3 reads CASSILLQGSWGYTF. CDR3 nucleotides: TGTGCCAGTAGTATTCTACTCCAGGGGTCCTGGGGCTACACCTTC. The whole variable domain, remainder taken from reference TRBV19 and TRBJ1-2, is DGGITQSPKYLFRKEGQNVTLSCEQNLNHDAMYWYRQDPGQGLRLIYYSQIVNDFQKGDIAEGYSVSREKKESFPLTVTSAQKNPTAFYLCASSILLQGSWGYTFGSGTRLTVV.

Comments on this clonotype: Its ends do not fully match the called genes, so a read error is possible. The CDR3 is CARSLWGSHNEQFF. The DNA of the CDR3 is TGTGCCAGAAGCCTATGGGGGTCTCACAATGAGCAGTTCTTC. The rearrangement joins TRBV14 to TRBJ2-1, with D perhaps TRBD1 or TRBD2 (5 bases each). Germline V gene sequence: CDR1 SGHDN, CDR2 FVKESK. There are 14 residues in the CDR3.

This clonotype has just one count. The junction and the germline gene differ at one end; a read error may be behind it. The genes are TRBV11-2 and TRBJ2-1; D remains unclear. CDR1 is SGHAT, CDR2 FQNNGV, per germline. This CDR3 contains 13 residues. CDR3 in DNA: TGTGTCAGCAGCATAGGTGAGCTCAATGAGCAGTTCTTC. Protein sequence: CVSSIGELNEQFF. Supplemented by reference TRBV11-2 and TRBJ2-1, the full variable domain reads EAGVAQSPRYKIIEKRQSVAFWCNPISGHATLYWYQQILGQGPKLLIQFQNNGVVDDSQLPKDRFSAERLKGVDSTLKIQPAKLEDSAVYLCVSSIGELNEQFFGPGTRLTVL.

This clonotype was seen ten or more times. The chain combines TRBV12-3 or TRBV12-4 with TRBJ2-1; D call uncertain. Between the trimmed V and J ends, which lost 0 bases and 6 bases, there was a span of 9 bases. CDR3 size: 14 residues. CDR3 residues: CASSLAGWRNEQFF. Written as DNA, the CDR3 is TGTGCCAGCAGTTTAGCGGGATGGCGCAATGAGCAGTTCTTC.

On this clonotype: The junction and the germline gene differ at one end; a read error may be behind it. The chain couples TRBV19 to TRBJ2-1; possibly TRBD1 for D (5 bases). There are 14 residues in the CDR3. CDR1 LNHDA and CDR2 SQIVND come from the germline V gene (reference sequence). The CDR3 DNA sequence: TGTGCTAGTAGTAGGGGCCCCGTCTACAATGAGCAGTTCTTC. This codes for CASSRGPVYNEQFF.

Worth noting for this clonotype: One junction end disagrees with the germline gene, perhaps due to a read error. The chain links TRBV6-5 to TRBJ2-5; tentatively, D is TRBD1 (7 bases). The CDR3 loop spans 13 amino acids. CDR1 and CDR2 from the germline V gene are MNHEY and SVGAGI. The CDR3: CVSRGAPLKTQYF. The CDR3 DNA sequence: TGTGTCAGCAGGGGGGCCCCCCTGAAGACCCAGTACTTC.